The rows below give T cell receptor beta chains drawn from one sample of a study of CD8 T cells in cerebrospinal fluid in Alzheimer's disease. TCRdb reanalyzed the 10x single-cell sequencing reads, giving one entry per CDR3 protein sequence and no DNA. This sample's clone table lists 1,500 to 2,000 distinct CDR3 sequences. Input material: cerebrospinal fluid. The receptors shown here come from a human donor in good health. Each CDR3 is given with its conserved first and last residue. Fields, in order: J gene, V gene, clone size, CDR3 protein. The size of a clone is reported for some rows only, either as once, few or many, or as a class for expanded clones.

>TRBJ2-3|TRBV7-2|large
CASSLTASTDTQYF
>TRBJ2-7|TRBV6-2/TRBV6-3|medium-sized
CASRNISRRDRVSYEQYF
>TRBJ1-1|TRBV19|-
CASRGSTRGNTEAFF
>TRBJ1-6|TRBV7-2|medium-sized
CASSLNRVYNSPLHF
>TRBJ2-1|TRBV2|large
CASSSTTSSYNEQFF
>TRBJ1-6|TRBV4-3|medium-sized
CASSPTSSVYNSPLHF
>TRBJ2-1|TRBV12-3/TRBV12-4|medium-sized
CASTSRGSGGYNEQFF
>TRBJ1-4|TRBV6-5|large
CASSYSDLSEKLFF
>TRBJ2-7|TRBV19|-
CASSIGTGSYEQYF
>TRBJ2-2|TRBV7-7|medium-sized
CASSLVGNTGELFF
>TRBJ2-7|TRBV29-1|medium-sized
CSVELSSYEQYF
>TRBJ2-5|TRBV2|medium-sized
CASMGGAQETQYF
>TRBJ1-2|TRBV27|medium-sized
CASSLLGQGNYGYTF
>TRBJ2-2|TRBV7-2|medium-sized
CASRAGGPGTGELFF
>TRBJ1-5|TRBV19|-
CASSPLVGVNQPQHF
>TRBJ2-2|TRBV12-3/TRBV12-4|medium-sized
CASKRTGDTGELFF
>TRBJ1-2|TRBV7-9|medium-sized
CASSLAGTGNNYGYTF
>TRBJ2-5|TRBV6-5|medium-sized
CASSRNSGGPETQYF
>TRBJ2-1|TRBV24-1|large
CATSEPQRDEQFF
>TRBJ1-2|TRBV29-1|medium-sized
CAGQGSDGYTF
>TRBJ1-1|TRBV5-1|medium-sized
CASSSDPGTVNTEAFF
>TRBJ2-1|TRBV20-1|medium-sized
CSARRSRTSGGDEQFF
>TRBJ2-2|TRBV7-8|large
CASSPTEAYGELFF
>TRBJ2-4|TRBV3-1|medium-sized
CASSLFGQMNIQYF
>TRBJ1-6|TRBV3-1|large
CASATTGANSPLHF
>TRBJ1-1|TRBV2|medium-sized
CASSGQGMNTEAFF
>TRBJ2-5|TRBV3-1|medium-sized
CASSRLAGGRQETQYF
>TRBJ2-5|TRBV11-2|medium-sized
CASSLWLADQETQYF
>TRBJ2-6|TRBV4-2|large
CASSQVLAGANVLTF
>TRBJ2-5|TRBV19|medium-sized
CASSSFREETQYF
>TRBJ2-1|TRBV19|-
CASSIRDRGRGNSYNEQFF